This T cell receptor (beta chain) stems from a study of early T cells in non-severe SARS-CoV-2 infection. This clonotype was seen repeatedly, ten times or more. This CDR3 contains 15 residues. The germline gives CDR1 MRHNA, CDR2 SNTAGT. Trimming cost V 6 bases and J 8 bases; bases outside gene matches: 9. TCRdb reprocessed the 5' RACE reads with MiXCR, giving one entry per CDR3 protein. The sample contains 80,000 to 95,000 distinct CDR3 sequences, over 12% of which appear only once. The sequenced material came from whole blood. This clonotype was sampled from an adult who was a healthcare worker with PCR-confirmed SARS-CoV-2 infection or an uninfected control (not recorded which). The chain combines TRBV6-4 with TRBJ2-1; 11 bases are shared with TRBD1. The CDR3 protein is CASSATGTGGDEQFF. The CDR3 DNA reads as TGTGCCAGCAGCGCCACCGGGACAGGGGGGGATGAGCAGTTCTTC.